Listed below are T cell receptor beta chains from one sample, sequenced in a study of control samples from healthy donors and cancer patients. Only in-frame clones appear in the TCRdb table, and some are missing; sequencing was by immunoSEQ multiplex PCR. The profile shows under 150,000 clones, roughly 88% of them singletons. The sample was blood. The receptors shown here come from a man aged 40-49 years in good health. Both conserved end residues are part of each CDR3. D genes are given only for firm matches.

CASSNQQGTGYTF,TGCGCCAGCAGCAATCAACAGGGGACGGGCTACACCTTC,TRBV5-1,TRBJ1-2,TRBD1
CASSERGGEAFF,TGTGCCAGCAGTGAAAGGGGGGGTGAAGCTTTCTTT,TRBV6-1,TRBJ1-1,NA
CASSLLGAGGPETQYF,TGTGCCAGCAGCCTGTTAGGGGCGGGGGGCCCAGAGACCCAGTACTTC,TRBV7-8,TRBJ2-5,TRBD2
CASSLGRSRDRVSPQHF,TGTGCCAGCAGTTTAGGTCGATCAAGGGACAGGGTTTCGCCCCAGCATTTT,TRBV28,TRBJ1-5,TRBD1
CASSSGGPSTDTQYF,TGTGCCAGCAGTTCGGGGGGTCCGAGCACAGATACGCAGTATTTT,TRBV6-5,TRBJ2-3,TRBD2
CATQGAWELFF,TGTGCCACACAGGGGGCCTGGGAGCTGTTTTTT,TRBV6-5,TRBJ2-2,TRBD1
CASSQVLEYTF,TGTGCCAGCAGCCAAGTGTTGGAATACACCTTC,TRBV3-1/TRBV3-2,TRBJ1-2,NA
CSARLDYGYTF,TGCAGTGCCAGGTTGGACTATGGCTACACCTTC,TRBV20-1,TRBJ1-2,NA
CASSSRDRNTEAFF,TGTGCCAGCAGCTCCCGCGACAGGAACACTGAAGCTTTCTTT,TRBV7-9,TRBJ1-1,NA
CASSYSGLNTGELFF,TGTGCCAGCAGTTACTCCGGACTAAACACCGGGGAGCTGTTTTTT,TRBV6-2/TRBV6-3,TRBJ2-2,NA
CATQRLSNQPQHF,TGTGCCACTCAAAGGTTGAGCAATCAGCCCCAGCATTTT,TRBV24-1,TRBJ1-5,NA